This T cell receptor (beta chain) is drawn from a study of cytomegalovirus exposure and HLA in healthy donors. Study in general: The same platform used for the 600 to 750 first-cohort repertoires was also used for the approximately 120 validation repertoires, as a later analysis reported.

The table came from immunoSEQ multiplex PCR; TCRdb's copy has only in-frame clones and leaves some out. The table lists about 79,000 clones, 93% of them singletons, with 3% to 4% in the top ten. The donors belonged to the approximately 120-subject validation cohort, separate from the roughly 710-subject first cohort. From germline, CDR1 is ENHRY and CDR2 SYGVKD. The CDR3 totals 16 residues. Trimming removed 4 bases from V and 2 bases from J; junction bases left unmatched: 8. The clonotype originates from a woman under 40 in good health and CMV-seronegative. Specimen: PBMCs. The genes are TRBV10-3 and TRBJ2-1, with 7 bases lining up with TRBD2. This chain's CDR3 is CAISGLGAGAYNEQFF. In nucleotides, the CDR3 is TGTGCCATCAGTGGCCTTGGGGCGGGGGCCTACAATGAGCAGTTCTTC.